The 18 T cell receptor beta chains reported below all come from one sample, sequenced in a study of blood T cell repertoires in COVID-19. Some clones are missing from TCRdb's copy, which holds only in-frame ones; the method was immunoSEQ multiplex PCR. The table shows 59,000 or so clones, with approximately 80% occurring only once. Sample: peripheral blood. The receptors come from a man aged 55 to 70 with acute or convalescent COVID-19.

V is TRBV27 and J is TRBJ1-2; D is perhaps TRBD1 (5 bases). The length of the CDR3 is 14 residues. Germline loops: CDR1 MNHEY, CDR2 SMNVEV (reference sequence). V dropped 5 bases and J dropped 10 bases, with 20 bases sitting between them. Here the CDR3 reads CASSLTGLRFNYTF. Here the CDR3 DNA reads TGTGCCAGCAGTCTAACAGGCCTTCGATTTAACTACACCTTC.

This chain uses TRBV11-2 with TRBJ1-2, with D possibly being TRBD1 (5 bases). Germline lookup yields CDR1 SGHAT and CDR2 FQNNGV. The CDR3 runs 13 residues. Deletions cut 4 bases from V and 8 bases from J, with 14 bases between. This chain's CDR3 is CASSYTTGYGYTF. CDR3 DNA: TGTGCCAGCAGCTACACAACAGGATACGGCTACACCTTC.

The chain links TRBV13 to TRBJ1-4; the match to TRBD1 covers 7 bases. Germline V CDR1 and CDR2: PRHDT, FYEKMQ (reference sequence). The V segment lost 5 bases and the J segment 7 bases; nucleotides outside the gene matches: 10. The CDR3 runs 15 residues. Here the CDR3 DNA reads TGTGCCAGCAGCGCACAGGGGAATCTAGGTGAAAAACTGTTTTTT. As protein: CASSAQGNLGEKLFF.

This CDR3 is CASSMDRYTGELFF. DNA for the CDR3: TGCGCCAGCAGCATGGACAGATACACCGGGGAGCTGTTTTTT. The chain joins TRBV5-1 to TRBJ2-2; weak D call: TRBD1 (6 bases). V was clipped by 4 bases and J by 3 bases, with 10 bases between them. Looked up from germline, CDR1 is SGHRS and CDR2 is YFSETQ. The CDR3 has 14 residues.

This clone came up a few times. The chain couples TRBV11-1 to TRBJ2-2; TRBD2 matches 8 bases. Losses at the gene ends were 6 bases for V and 2 bases for J; bases not matched to a gene: 8. There are 16 residues in the CDR3. Germline CDR1 is SGHAT and CDR2 is FQDESV (reference sequence). The CDR3 nucleotides read TGTGCCAGCAGGTTCGCGGGGGGCACTAACACCGGGGAGCTGTTTTTT. Translating it yields CASRFAGGTNTGELFF.

The rearrangement uses TRBV9 and TRBJ2-3; possibly TRBD1 for D (7 bases). The CDR3 runs 14 residues. Between the trimmed V and J ends, which lost 4 bases and 4 bases, there was a span of 13 bases. The germline gives CDR1 SGDLS, CDR2 YYNGEE. CDR3 nucleotide sequence: TGTGCCAGCAGCTTCGGAGGGGGCGCAGATACGCAGTATTTT. This encodes CASSFGGGADTQYF. The full variable domain, rest sourced from reference TRBV9 and TRBJ2-3, is DSGVTQTPKHLITATGQRVTLRCSPRSGDLSVYWYQQSLDQGLQFLIQYYNGEERAKGNILERFSAQQFPDLHSELNLSSLELGDSALYFCASSFGGGADTQYFGPGTRLTVL.

The gene calls are TRBV6-2 or TRBV6-3 and TRBJ1-2; the D is unclear. Deletions cut 0 bases from V and 7 bases from J, with 9 bases between. The CDR3 runs 13 residues. The V gene's germline CDR1 is MNHEY and CDR2 SVGEGT. Here the CDR3 reads CASSYSRLGGYTF. CDR3 DNA: TGTGCCAGCAGTTACTCCCGACTCGGTGGCTACACCTTC.

The chain is built from TRBV7-2 and TRBJ1-1; 9 positions agree with TRBD1. The CDR3 extends over 14 amino acids. The J segment lost 11 bases and the V segment lost 6 bases, leaving 13 bases of the junction unmatched. The germline V gene encodes CDR1 SGHTA and CDR2 FQGNSA. CDR3 sequence (DNA): TGTGCCAGCAGGGGACAGGGTGCCATTTTCGGGGCTTTCTTT. It encodes CASRGQGAIFGAFF.

CDR3 protein: CASSEWYAEASYEQYF. CDR3 DNA: TGTGCCAGCAGTGAATGGTACGCTGAGGCCTCCTACGAGCAGTACTTC. The chain is built from TRBV6-1 and TRBJ2-7; D is unresolved. Germline CDR1 and CDR2: MNHNS and SASEGT. V lost 2 bases to trimming and J lost 0 bases, with 14 bases between them. The CDR3 length is 16 residues.

As concerns this clone: An end of the junction does not agree with germline; a read error may underlie this. This chain joins TRBV5-1 and TRBJ1-1; 7 bases match TRBD1. CDR3 length equals 17 residues. Per germline, CDR1 SGHRS and CDR2 YFSETQ. The CDR3: CASSLEGAIFGNTEAFF. The CDR3 region has the DNA TGCGCCAGCAGTTTGGAGGGGGCCATTTTCGGAAACACTGAAGCTTTCTTT.

The chain uses TRBV7-6 and TRBJ2-1; tentative D call: TRBD2 (6 bases). This CDR3 comprises 16 residues. Germline CDR1 is SGHVS and CDR2 is FNYEAQ. V was trimmed by 5 bases and J by 0 bases, leaving 14 bases between them. The CDR3 protein is CASSHSSVSSYNEQFF. The CDR3 coding sequence is TGTGCCAGCAGCCACTCTAGCGTCAGCTCCTACAATGAGCAGTTCTTC.

This clone has a handful of counts. The V and J genes are TRBV30 and TRBJ2-3; D might be TRBD2 (5 bases). V was trimmed by 2 bases and J by 5 bases, leaving 11 bases between them. The germline V gene encodes CDR1 GTSNPN and CDR2 SVGIG (reference sequence). The CDR3 length is 13 residues. For the CDR3, the DNA is TGTGCCTGGAGTTTCCGACGGGGAGATACGCAGTATTTT. Encoded protein: CAWSFRRGDTQYF.

Concerning this clone: An end of the junction differs from the germline gene, which may be a read error. The chain employs TRBV6-5 and TRBJ2-2; D unclear. Germline V gene data show CDR1 as MNHEY and CDR2 as SVGAGI. This CDR3 spans 13 amino acids. The DNA of the CDR3 is TGTGCCAGCACGCCCGTTAACAGCGGGGAGCTGTTTTTT. Its translation: CASTPVNSGELFF.

This clone was seen a single time. The rearrangement links TRBV24-1 to TRBJ2-2, with 16 nucleotides matching TRBD2. The CDR3 consists of 17 residues. The V and J ends lost 4 bases and 4 bases, in that order; junction bases with no gene match: 2. CDR1 and CDR2 from the germline V gene are KGHDR and SFDVKD. The CDR3 protein is CATSEGLAGGSTGELFF. The CDR3 DNA follows: TGTGCCACCAGTGAGGGACTAGCGGGGGGGAGCACCGGGGAGCTGTTTTTT.

J is TRBJ1-2 and V is TRBV20-1; TRBD1 agrees at 7 bases. Germline V gene sequence: CDR1 DFQATT, CDR2 SNEGSKA (reference sequence). The CDR3 spans 11 residues. J lost 8 bases, V lost 6 bases, and 6 bases had no gene match. The DNA of the CDR3 is TGCAGTGCCTCGGACAGGAAAGGCTACACCTTC. It yields the protein CSASDRKGYTF.

The chain is built from TRBV27 and TRBJ2-3, with 7 positions matching TRBD2. After removal of 7 bases from V and 0 bases from J, the junction contained 10 bases not matched to a gene. The CDR3 runs 16 residues. Germline CDR1 is MNHEY and CDR2 is SMNVEV (reference sequence). As DNA, the CDR3 is TGTGCCAGCACCCATGTCGGGGGGAGAAGCACAGATACGCAGTATTTT. Its protein product is CASTHVGGRSTDTQYF.

This rearrangement joins TRBV19 to TRBJ2-2; TRBD1 matches 10 bases. The CDR3 runs to 16 residues. Looked up from germline, CDR1 is LNHDA and CDR2 is SQIVND (reference sequence). The trim removed 1 base at V and 4 bases at J, leaving 3 bases unmatched. In DNA, the CDR3 is TGTGCCAGTAGTATAGGGACAGGGGGTATCACCGGGGAGCTGTTTTTT. Residues: CASSIGTGGITGELFF.

V usage is TRBV29-1 and J usage is TRBJ2-3; D may be TRBD2 (7 bases). This CDR3 comprises 16 residues. Trimming removed 3 bases from V and 2 bases from J, with 18 bases in between. Germline-derived CDR1 and CDR2 are SQVTM and ANQGSEA. The CDR3 bases are TGCAGCGTTGACGGGGGGCGCGGCACACACACAGATACGCAGTATTTT. Translation gives CSVDGGRGTHTDTQYF.